This paragraph reports one T cell receptor beta chain. The antigen remains unidentified. Libraries were prepared by immunoSEQ multiplex PCR; TCRdb keeps only in-frame clonotypes and omits some of them. The data contain about 180,000 clones, 85% to 90% of them singletons. The germline CDR1 and CDR2 sequences are WSHSY and SAAADI. Trimming at V came to 3 bases and at J to 0 bases, leaving 5 bases not matched to a gene. The length of the CDR3 is 18 residues. The record originates from a study of cytomegalovirus exposure and HLA in healthy donors. Study-wide context: In a later analysis, the roughly 120 validation repertoires were reported to have used the same platform as the roughly 610 first-cohort repertoires.

Notes on the study in general: Using the classifier, cytomegalovirus status was reportedly diagnosed with high specificity and sensitivity. The study flagged around 160 TCR beta chains as cytomegalovirus-associated. TCR sequences were mostly rare, though some public TCRs occurred in many donors.

The gene calls are TRBV10-2 and TRBJ2-1; TRBD2 agrees at 13 bases. This TCR came from a woman in her thirties in good health and CMV-seronegative. Sequencing was carried out using PBMCs. As DNA, the CDR3 is TGCGCCAGCAGTGACAGACTAGCGGGGGGCCTCTCCTACAATGAGCAGTTCTTC. Its translation: CASSDRLAGGLSYNEQFF.